One sample yielded the 27 T cell receptor beta chains listed below, sequenced in a study of control samples from healthy donors and cancer patients. Sequenced by immunoSEQ multiplex PCR; TCRdb stores in-frame clones only, minus some. Of over 200,000 clones listed, over 75% were seen once; the top ten hold approximately 12%. Sequenced material: PBMCs. These receptors were taken from a woman aged 55-69 years with lung cancer.

The rearrangement links TRBV19 to TRBJ2-4, with D tentatively TRBD1 or TRBD2 (6 bases each). Deletions cut 0 bases from V and 9 bases from J, with 15 bases between. This CDR3 region has 15 residues. Germline lookup yields CDR1 LNHDA and CDR2 SQIVND (reference sequence). The CDR3 region is CASSIEGGGSSIQYF. CDR3 sequence (DNA): TGTGCCAGTAGTATAGAAGGAGGGGGATCGAGCATTCAGTACTTC.

The J gene is TRBJ2-3, the V gene TRBV3-1 (or the pseudogene TRBV3-2); TRBD2 agrees at 12 bases. Trimming cost V 4 bases and J 14 bases; bases outside gene matches: 13. The CDR3 has 15 residues. Germline-derived CDR1 and CDR2 are LGHDT and YNNKEL (reference sequence). CDR3: CASSPQRTSGELRYF. The CDR3 coding sequence is TGTGCCAGCAGCCCCCAACGGACTAGCGGGGAATTGCGGTATTTT.

This chain uses TRBV2 with TRBJ2-7, with D possibly matching TRBD2 (5 bases). Germline assignment: CDR1 SNHLY and CDR2 FYNNEI. The CDR3 covers 13 residues. The V gene lost 7 bases and the J gene lost 4 bases, with 14 bases spanning the gap. The CDR3 reads CASTGGLEYEQYF. DNA for the CDR3: TGTGCCAGCACCGGAGGTCTGGAGTACGAGCAGTACTTC.

This sequence joins TRBV24-1 and TRBJ2-5; D is undetermined. The germline V gene has CDR1 KGHDR and CDR2 SFDVKD. The CDR3 contains 11 residues. The ends were cut back, 9 bases at V and 4 bases at J, with 8 bases in the middle. The CDR3 DNA sequence: TGTGCCACCGGGAAACGAGAGACCCAGTACTTC. Its translation: CATGKRETQYF.

V usage is TRBV10-3 and J usage is TRBJ1-6, with TRBD1 identical over 7 bases. This CDR3 comprises 15 residues. With V trimmed by 4 bases and J by 6 bases, 6 bases remained unmatched. Germline V lookup: CDR1 ENHRY, CDR2 SYGVKD. CDR3 bases: TGTGCCATCAGTGGGGCGGGACAGTCTAATTCACCCCTCCACTTT. This encodes CAISGAGQSNSPLHF.

With regard to this clone: This sample includes further DNA sequences coding for the same CDR3. The rearrangement joins TRBV5-6 to TRBJ1-1; D is unclear. CDR3 length: 14 residues. V was pared by 0 bases and J by 1 base, with 7 bases between. The germline V gene has CDR1 SGHDT and CDR2 YYEEEE. The CDR3: CASSLVGRNTEAFF. CDR3 DNA sequence: TGTGCCAGCAGCTTGGTAGGGAGGAACACTGAAGCTTTCTTT.

The genes are TRBV6-5 and TRBJ2-1, with D perhaps matching TRBD1 or TRBD2 (5 bases each). This CDR3 region has 15 residues. Deletions cut 6 bases from V and 4 bases from J, with 16 bases between. Germline CDR1 is MNHEY and CDR2 is SVGAGI. CDR3 sequence reads: CASRDAGTLYNEQFF. As DNA, the CDR3 is TGTGCCAGCAGGGACGCCGGGACCCTTTACAATGAGCAGTTCTTC.

J is TRBJ1-2 and V is TRBV5-1, with 8 bases fitting TRBD1. The CDR3 covers 15 residues. The V gene's germline CDR1 is SGHRS and CDR2 YFSETQ. After removal of 0 bases from V and 10 bases from J, the junction contained 11 bases not matched to a gene. The DNA of the CDR3 is TGCGCCAGCAGCTTGGATATGACAGGGGAAGGAGACTACACCTTC. The encoded protein is CASSLDMTGEGDYTF.

The rearrangement uses TRBV3-1 (or the pseudogene TRBV3-2) and TRBJ1-5; weak D call: TRBD1 (5 bases). The germline gives CDR1 LGHDT, CDR2 YNNKEL (reference sequence). Trimming stripped 3 bases from V and 7 bases from J, with 13 bases between. The CDR3 runs to 14 residues. The CDR3 bases are TGTGCCAGCAGCCAGGGGCCAGGGATCCAGCCCCAGCATTTT. Translating it yields CASSQGPGIQPQHF.

The rearrangement uses TRBV5-1 and TRBJ1-4; a possible D gene is TRBD1 (5 bases). The V end was cut by 4 bases, the J end by 2 bases, with 12 bases between. The germline gives CDR1 SGHRS, CDR2 YFSETQ. CDR3 length: 15 amino acids. CDR3 coding DNA: TGCGCCAGCAGCCCCTCCCCAGGGACTAATGAAAAACTGTTTTTT. This translates into CASSPSPGTNEKLFF.

The gene calls are TRBV18 and TRBJ1-5; D is possibly TRBD1 (6 bases). The CDR3 totals 17 residues. The germline V and J ends were trimmed by 2 bases and 0 bases, with 14 bases remaining between them. CDR1 is KGHSH, CDR2 LQKENI, per germline. CDR3 sequence: CASSPSSGVYSNQPQHF. CDR3 bases: TGTGCCAGCTCACCATCTTCAGGGGTTTATAGCAATCAGCCCCAGCATTTT.

The chain uses TRBV11-3 and TRBJ2-3, with D perhaps matching TRBD2 (6 bases). V was clipped by 4 bases and J by 6 bases, with 8 bases between them. Germline V lookup: CDR1 SGHNT, CDR2 YENEEA. This CDR3 spans 12 amino acids. CDR3 amino acids: CASSSGGDTQYF. As DNA, the CDR3 is TGTGCCAGCAGCTCTGGGGGGGATACGCAGTATTTT.

The V gene is TRBV28, the J gene TRBJ1-2, with a tentative D call TRBD1 (6 bases). This CDR3 is 12 amino acids long. Trimming left V 5 bases short and J 4 bases short, with 8 bases between. Germline V gives CDR1 MDHEN, CDR2 SYDVKM. Written as DNA, the CDR3 is TGTGCCAGCAGTATACAGGGCTATGGCTACACCTTC. Amino acids: CASSIQGYGYTF.

CDR3 nucleotide sequence: TGTGCCAGCAGTCTCCCGGGACAGGGAAGTTCCAATCAGCCCCAGCATTTT. Translation gives CASSLPGQGSSNQPQHF. The chain links TRBV28 to TRBJ1-5, with 9 bases aligning to TRBD1. J was trimmed by 3 bases and V by 5 bases; bases with no gene match: 11. The germline gives CDR1 MDHEN, CDR2 SYDVKM. The CDR3 runs to 17 residues.

The rearrangement uses TRBV28 and TRBJ2-2; D perhaps matches TRBD1 (5 bases). The germline V and J ends were trimmed by 8 bases and 6 bases, with 10 bases remaining between them. Looked up from germline, CDR1 is MDHEN and CDR2 is SYDVKM. The length of the CDR3 is 12 residues. The CDR3: CASRRESGELFF. Here the CDR3 DNA reads TGTGCCAGCCGCAGGGAATCCGGGGAGCTGTTTTTT.

V is TRBV4-2 and J is TRBJ2-1; no definite D call. V lost 0 bases to trimming and J lost 3 bases, with 9 bases between them. Germline CDR1 is LGHNA and CDR2 is YNFKEQ. The CDR3 contains 15 residues. This CDR3 is CASSQEPGHYNEQFF. As DNA, the CDR3 is TGTGCCAGCAGCCAAGAACCGGGTCACTACAATGAGCAGTTCTTC.

The chain recombines TRBV27 with TRBJ2-1; D gene ambiguous. This CDR3 spans 15 amino acids. Germline V lookup: CDR1 MNHEY, CDR2 SMNVEV (reference sequence). Trimming left V 4 bases short and J 8 bases short, with 18 bases between. The CDR3 loop is CASSYSFPQAHEQFF. The DNA of the CDR3 is TGTGCCAGCAGTTATAGCTTTCCCCAGGCCCATGAGCAGTTCTTC.

This clone was seen many times. The J gene is TRBJ1-2, the V gene TRBV6-5; a possible D gene is TRBD1 (6 bases). This CDR3 has 13 residues. The germline gives CDR1 MNHEY, CDR2 SVGAGI. With 2 bases removed from V and 7 bases from J, the gap between germline ends came to 11 bases. The DNA of the CDR3 is TGTGCCAGCAGTTACGGGGCAGGGGCTGGCTACACCTTC. Translating it yields CASSYGAGAGYTF.

The V call is TRBV5-4, the J call TRBJ1-6; perhaps TRBD1 as D (6 bases). Trimming pared 4 bases from V and 6 bases from J, leaving 14 bases between. The CDR3 consists of 15 residues. The germline V gene has CDR1 SGHNT and CDR2 YYREEE (reference sequence). The CDR3 loop reads CASSRRTAINSPLHF. In DNA, the CDR3 is TGTGCCAGCAGCCGTCGGACAGCTATTAATTCACCCCTCCACTTT.

The CDR3 DNA is TGCGCCAGCAGCTTGGAGGGACAGGGTGACGAGCAGTACTTC. It yields the protein CASSLEGQGDEQYF. The genes are TRBV5-1 and TRBJ2-7, with 9 bases matching TRBD1. This CDR3 has 14 amino acids. Germline-derived CDR1 and CDR2 are SGHRS and YFSETQ. V trimming: 0 bases; J trimming: 5 bases; junction bases outside the gene matches: 3.

This chain links TRBV15 with TRBJ2-7; tentatively, D is TRBD1 (6 bases). The CDR3 extends over 16 amino acids. V was shortened by 5 bases and J by 4 bases, with 21 bases between the two germline ends. Germline CDR1 and CDR2: LNHNV and YYDKDF (reference sequence). The CDR3 sequence: CATSLGRGTGWYEQYF. The CDR3 DNA sequence: TGTGCCACCAGCCTTGGTAGGGGTACAGGGTGGTACGAGCAGTACTTC.

Of note for this clone: Mismatch with germline at one junction end may stem from a read error. The chain employs TRBV5-6 and TRBJ2-5; weak D call: TRBD1 (5 bases). CDR1 is SGHDT, CDR2 YYEEEE, per germline. The length of the CDR3 is 16 residues. CDR3 sequence: CVSRFQGQRGKETQYF. CDR3 bases: TGTGTCAGCCGGTTCCAAGGACAAAGGGGAAAAGAGACCCAGTACTTC.

The V gene is TRBV23-1, the J gene TRBJ1-5, with D unclear. TRBV23-1 is reported as an ORF; its role is uncertain. The CDR3 has 14 residues. The ends were cut back, 7 bases at V and 4 bases at J, with 14 bases in the middle. CDR3 DNA: TGCGCCAGCACCGTCCTGGACGGAAATCAGCCCCAGCATTTT. Amino acids: CASTVLDGNQPQHF.

The chain uses TRBV14 and TRBJ1-1; 8 bases agree with TRBD1. CDR1 and CDR2 from the germline V gene are SGHDN and FVKESK. V was clipped by 2 bases and J by 5 bases; unmatched bases: 4. The length of the CDR3 is 14 residues. The CDR3 region is CASSQYDRGTEAFF. CDR3 nucleotides: TGTGCCAGCAGCCAATACGACAGGGGTACTGAAGCTTTCTTT.

This chain links TRBV5-1 with TRBJ1-3, with D possibly being TRBD1 (6 bases). V was clipped by 3 bases and J by 2 bases, with 9 bases between them. Per the germline V gene, CDR1 is SGHRS and CDR2 is YFSETQ. The CDR3 consists of 14 residues. CDR3 region: CASSSGQPGNTIYF. The CDR3 nucleotides read TGCGCCAGCAGCTCCGGACAGCCTGGAAACACCATATATTTT.

The chain combines TRBV7-8 with TRBJ1-1; D remains ambiguous. Per the germline V gene, CDR1 is SGHVS and CDR2 is FQNEAQ. The CDR3 is made up of 13 amino acids. The V end was cut by 2 bases, the J end by 5 bases, with 9 bases between. CDR3 bases: TGTGCCAGCAGCTTAATCGTGGGGACTGAAGCTTTCTTT. Translation gives CASSLIVGTEAFF. Together with reference TRBV7-8 and TRBJ1-1, the CDR3 gives the full variable domain: GAGVSQSPRYKVAKRGQDVALRCDPISGHVSLFWYQQALGQGPEFLTYFQNEAQLDKSGLPSDRFFAERPEGSVSTLKIQRTQQEDSAVYLCASSLIVGTEAFFGQGTRLTVV.

The CDR3 loop reads CAISESGGNQPQHF. As DNA, the CDR3 is TGTGCCATCAGTGAGTCGGGGGGCAATCAGCCCCAGCATTTT. This rearrangement joins TRBV10-3 to TRBJ1-5; TRBD1 might be the D (5 bases). The V and J ends lost 0 bases and 2 bases respectively, with 5 bases between them. The V gene's germline CDR1 is ENHRY and CDR2 SYGVKD. CDR3 length equals 14 residues.